This T cell receptor beta chain stems from a study of blood T cells in healthy people across ages. General study findings and limits: Investigators treated diversity estimates from one million T cells as underestimates.

Primed by a sample-barcoded 5' primer and a J-beta primer mix, a second PCR proceeded for about 7 to 11 cycles. TCRdb processed the 5' RACE reads anew with MiXCR; each CDR3 protein has one entry. Of approximately 730,000 distinct CDR3 sequences listed, roughly 53% are singletons. Points on this clonotype: Its target is unknown.

Germline lookup yields CDR1 SGHRS and CDR2 YFSETQ. The V end was cut by 5 bases, the J end by 2 bases, with 17 bases between. The CDR3 runs to 15 residues. Samples had at least 6.5 million PBMCs isolated from them. The chain employs TRBV5-1 and TRBJ2-7; no clear D. This receptor was identified in an elderly man in good health. The sample consisted of blood. The CDR3 protein is CASSRGSLGPYEQYF. CDR3 DNA sequence: TGCGCCAGCAGTCGAGGTTCTTTAGGACCCTACGAGCAGTACTTC.